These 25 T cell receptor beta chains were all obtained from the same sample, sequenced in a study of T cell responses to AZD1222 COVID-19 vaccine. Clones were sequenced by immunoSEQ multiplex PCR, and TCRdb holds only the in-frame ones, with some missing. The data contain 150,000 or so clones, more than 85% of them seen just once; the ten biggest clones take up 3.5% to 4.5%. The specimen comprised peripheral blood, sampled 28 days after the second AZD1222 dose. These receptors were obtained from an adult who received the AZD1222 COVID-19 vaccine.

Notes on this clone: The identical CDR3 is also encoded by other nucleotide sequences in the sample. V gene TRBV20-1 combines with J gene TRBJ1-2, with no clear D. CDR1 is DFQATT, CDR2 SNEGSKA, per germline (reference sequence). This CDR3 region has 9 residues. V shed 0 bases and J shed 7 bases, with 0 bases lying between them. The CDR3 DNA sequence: TGCAGTGCTAGAGATGGCTACACCTTC. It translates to CSARDGYTF.

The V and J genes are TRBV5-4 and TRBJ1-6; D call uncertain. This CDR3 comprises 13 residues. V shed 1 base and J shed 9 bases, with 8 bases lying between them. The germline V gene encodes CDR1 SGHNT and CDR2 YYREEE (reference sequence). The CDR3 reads CASSLYGVSPLHF. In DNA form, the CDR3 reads TGTGCCAGCAGCTTGTACGGTGTTTCACCCCTCCACTTT.

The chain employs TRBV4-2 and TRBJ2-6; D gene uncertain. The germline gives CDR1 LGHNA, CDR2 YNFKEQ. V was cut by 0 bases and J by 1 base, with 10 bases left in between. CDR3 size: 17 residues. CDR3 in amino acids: CASSQDGWGSGANVLTF. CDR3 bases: TGTGCCAGCAGCCAAGACGGATGGGGATCTGGGGCCAACGTCCTGACTTTC.

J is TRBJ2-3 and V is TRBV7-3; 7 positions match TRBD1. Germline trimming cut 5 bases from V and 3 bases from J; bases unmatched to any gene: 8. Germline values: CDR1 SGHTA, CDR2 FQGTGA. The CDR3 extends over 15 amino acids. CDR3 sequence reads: CASSHTGAETDTQYF. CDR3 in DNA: TGTGCCAGCAGCCATACAGGGGCTGAGACAGATACGCAGTATTTT.

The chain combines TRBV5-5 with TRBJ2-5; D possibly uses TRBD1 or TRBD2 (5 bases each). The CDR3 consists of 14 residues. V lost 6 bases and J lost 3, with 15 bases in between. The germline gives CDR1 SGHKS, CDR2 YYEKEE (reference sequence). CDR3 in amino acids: CASNRGPGEETQYF. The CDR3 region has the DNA TGTGCCAGCAATCGGGGCCCCGGGGAAGAGACCCAGTACTTC.

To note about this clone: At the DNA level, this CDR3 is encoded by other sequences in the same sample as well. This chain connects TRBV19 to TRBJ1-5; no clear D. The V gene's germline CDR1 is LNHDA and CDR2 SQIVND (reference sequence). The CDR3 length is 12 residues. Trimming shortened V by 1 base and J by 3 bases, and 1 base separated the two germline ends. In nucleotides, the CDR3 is TGTGCCAGTAGTATAGTCAATCAGCCCCAGCATTTT. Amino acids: CASSIVNQPQHF. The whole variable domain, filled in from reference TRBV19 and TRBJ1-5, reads DGGITQSPKYLFRKEGQNVTLSCEQNLNHDAMYWYRQDPGQGLRLIYYSQIVNDFQKGDIAEGYSVSREKKESFPLTVTSAQKNPTAFYLCASSIVNQPQHFGDGTRLSIL.

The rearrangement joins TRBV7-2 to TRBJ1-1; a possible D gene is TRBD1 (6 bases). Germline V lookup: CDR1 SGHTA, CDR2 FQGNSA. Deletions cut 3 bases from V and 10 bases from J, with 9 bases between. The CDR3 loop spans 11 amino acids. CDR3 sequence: CASSLGGAAFF. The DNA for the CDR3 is TGTGCCAGCAGCTTGGGGGGCGCAGCTTTCTTT. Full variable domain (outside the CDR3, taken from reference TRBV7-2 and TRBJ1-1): GAGVSQSPSNKVTEKGKDVELRCDPISGHTALYWYRQSLGQGLEFLIYFQGNSAPDKSGLPSDRFSAERTGGSVSTLTIQRTQQEDSAVYLCASSLGGAAFFGQGTRLTVV.

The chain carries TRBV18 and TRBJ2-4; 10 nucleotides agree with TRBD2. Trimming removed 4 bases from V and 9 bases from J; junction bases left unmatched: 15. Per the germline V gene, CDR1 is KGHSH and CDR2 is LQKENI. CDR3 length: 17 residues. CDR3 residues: CASSRLGSGLAGAIQYF. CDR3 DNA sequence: TGTGCCAGCTCACGATTGGGTTCAGGGCTAGCGGGAGCCATTCAGTACTTC.

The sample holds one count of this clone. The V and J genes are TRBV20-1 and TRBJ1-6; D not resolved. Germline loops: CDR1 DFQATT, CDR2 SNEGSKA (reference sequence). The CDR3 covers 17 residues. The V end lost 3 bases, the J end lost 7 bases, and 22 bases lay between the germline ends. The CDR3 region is CSASASAGYLKNSPLHF. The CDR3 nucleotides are TGCAGTGCTAGTGCCTCAGCAGGATATTTAAAGAATTCACCCCTCCACTTT.

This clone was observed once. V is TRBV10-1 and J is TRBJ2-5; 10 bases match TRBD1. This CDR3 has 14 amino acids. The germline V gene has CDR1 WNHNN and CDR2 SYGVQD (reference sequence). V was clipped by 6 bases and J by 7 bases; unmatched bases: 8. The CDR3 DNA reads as TGCGCCAGCAGAAAGGGACAGGGGAGTGGGACCCAGTACTTC. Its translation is CASRKGQGSGTQYF.

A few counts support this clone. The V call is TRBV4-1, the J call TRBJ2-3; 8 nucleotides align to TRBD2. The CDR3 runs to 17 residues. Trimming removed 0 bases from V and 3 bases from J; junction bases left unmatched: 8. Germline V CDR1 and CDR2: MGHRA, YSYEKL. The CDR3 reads CASSQEWAGGRTDTQYF. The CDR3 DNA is TGCGCCAGCAGCCAAGAATGGGCGGGAGGTAGGACAGATACGCAGTATTTT.

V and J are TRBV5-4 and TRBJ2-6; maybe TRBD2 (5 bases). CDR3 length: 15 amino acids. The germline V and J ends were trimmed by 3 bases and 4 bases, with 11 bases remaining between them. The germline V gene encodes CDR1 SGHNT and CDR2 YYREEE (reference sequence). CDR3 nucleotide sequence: TGTGCCAGCAGCTATACTAGATCCGGGGCCAACGTCCTGACTTTC. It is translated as CASSYTRSGANVLTF.

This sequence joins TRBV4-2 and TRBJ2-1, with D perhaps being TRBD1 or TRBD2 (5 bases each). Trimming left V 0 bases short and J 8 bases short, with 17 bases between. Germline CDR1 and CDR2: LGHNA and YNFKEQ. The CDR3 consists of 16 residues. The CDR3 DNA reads TGTGCCAGCAGCCAAGAGGGGCAGGGTGGGAGCGATGAGCAGTTCTTC. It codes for CASSQEGQGGSDEQFF.

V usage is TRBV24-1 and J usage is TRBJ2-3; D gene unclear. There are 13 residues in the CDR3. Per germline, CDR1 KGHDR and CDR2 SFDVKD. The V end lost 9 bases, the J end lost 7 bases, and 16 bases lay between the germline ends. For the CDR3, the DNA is TGTGCCACCGCCGATCCATTAGGGTATACGCAGTATTTT. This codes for CATADPLGYTQYF.

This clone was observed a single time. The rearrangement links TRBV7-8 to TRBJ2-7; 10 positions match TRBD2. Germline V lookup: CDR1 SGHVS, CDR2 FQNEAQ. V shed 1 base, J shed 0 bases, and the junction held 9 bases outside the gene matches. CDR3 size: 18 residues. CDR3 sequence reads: CASSLDSGGFISSYEQYF. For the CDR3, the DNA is TGTGCCAGCAGCTTAGATAGCGGGGGGTTTATTAGCTCCTACGAGCAGTACTTC.

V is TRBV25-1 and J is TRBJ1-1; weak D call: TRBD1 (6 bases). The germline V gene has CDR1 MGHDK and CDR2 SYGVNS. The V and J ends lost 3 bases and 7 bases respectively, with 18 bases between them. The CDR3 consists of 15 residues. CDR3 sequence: CASSESGGKSGEAFF. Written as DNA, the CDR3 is TGTGCCAGCAGTGAGTCGGGGGGCAAGAGCGGTGAAGCTTTCTTT.

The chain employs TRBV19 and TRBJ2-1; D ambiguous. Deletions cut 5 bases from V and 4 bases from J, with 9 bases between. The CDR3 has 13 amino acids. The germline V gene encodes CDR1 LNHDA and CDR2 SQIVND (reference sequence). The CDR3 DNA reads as TGTGCCAGTAGTCTTAGTGCTTACAATGAGCAGTTCTTC. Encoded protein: CASSLSAYNEQFF. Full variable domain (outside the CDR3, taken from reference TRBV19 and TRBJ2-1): DGGITQSPKYLFRKEGQNVTLSCEQNLNHDAMYWYRQDPGQGLRLIYYSQIVNDFQKGDIAEGYSVSREKKESFPLTVTSAQKNPTAFYLCASSLSAYNEQFFGPGTRLTVL.

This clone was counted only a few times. CDR3 protein: CASSLQPFSGNTIYF. In DNA, the CDR3 is TGTGCCAGCAGTTTACAGCCGTTCTCTGGAAACACCATATATTTT. The J gene is TRBJ1-3, the V gene TRBV28, with D hard to call. The CDR3 sequence is 15 residues long. Germline V gives CDR1 MDHEN, CDR2 SYDVKM. Trimming took 2 bases from V and 0 from J, leaving 8 bases between them.

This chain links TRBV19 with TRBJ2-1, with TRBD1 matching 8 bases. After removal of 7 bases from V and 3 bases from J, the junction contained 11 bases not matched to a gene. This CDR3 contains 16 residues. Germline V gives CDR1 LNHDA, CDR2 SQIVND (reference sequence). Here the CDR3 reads CASISIPGQDYNEQFF. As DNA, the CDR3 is TGTGCCAGTATCTCGATCCCGGGACAGGACTACAATGAGCAGTTCTTC. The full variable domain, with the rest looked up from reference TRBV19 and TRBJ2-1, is DGGITQSPKYLFRKEGQNVTLSCEQNLNHDAMYWYRQDPGQGLRLIYYSQIVNDFQKGDIAEGYSVSREKKESFPLTVTSAQKNPTAFYLCASISIPGQDYNEQFFGPGTRLTVL.

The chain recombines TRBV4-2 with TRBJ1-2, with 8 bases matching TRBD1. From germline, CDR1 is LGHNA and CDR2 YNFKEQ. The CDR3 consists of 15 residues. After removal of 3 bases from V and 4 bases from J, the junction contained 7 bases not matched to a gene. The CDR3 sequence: CASSQPGQGAYGYTF. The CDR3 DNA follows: TGTGCCAGCAGCCAGCCCGGGCAGGGGGCCTATGGCTACACCTTC.

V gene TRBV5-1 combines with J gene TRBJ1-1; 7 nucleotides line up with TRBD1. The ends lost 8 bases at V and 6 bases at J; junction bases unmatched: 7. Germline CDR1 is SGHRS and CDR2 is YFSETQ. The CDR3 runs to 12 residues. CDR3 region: CASQGGMPEAFF. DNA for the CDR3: TGCGCCAGTCAGGGGGGCATGCCTGAAGCTTTCTTT.

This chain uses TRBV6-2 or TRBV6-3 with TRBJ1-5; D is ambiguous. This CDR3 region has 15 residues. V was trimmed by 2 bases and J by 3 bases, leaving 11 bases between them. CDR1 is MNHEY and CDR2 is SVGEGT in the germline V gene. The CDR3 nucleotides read TGTGCCAGCAGTTACGCGCCGACGCCCAATCAGCCCCAGCATTTT. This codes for CASSYAPTPNQPQHF.

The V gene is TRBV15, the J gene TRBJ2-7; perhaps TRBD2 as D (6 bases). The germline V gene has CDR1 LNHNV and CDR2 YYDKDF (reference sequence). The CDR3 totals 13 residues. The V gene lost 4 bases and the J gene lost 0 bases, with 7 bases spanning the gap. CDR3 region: CATSMDYSYEQYF. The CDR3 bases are TGTGCCACCAGCATGGACTACTCCTACGAGCAGTACTTC.

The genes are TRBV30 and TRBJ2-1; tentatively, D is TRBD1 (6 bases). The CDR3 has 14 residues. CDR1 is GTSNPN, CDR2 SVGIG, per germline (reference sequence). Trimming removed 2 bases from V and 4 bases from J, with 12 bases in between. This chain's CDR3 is CAWSTGSSYNEQFF. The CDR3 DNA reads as TGTGCCTGGAGTACAGGGAGTAGTTACAATGAGCAGTTCTTC.

The CDR3 sequence is CATSVHRGPQHF. The CDR3 nucleotides are TGTGCCACCAGCGTCCACCGGGGGCCCCAGCATTTT. V usage is TRBV15 and J usage is TRBJ1-5, with no clear D. V lost 5 bases, J lost 9 bases, and 11 bases lay in between. CDR3 length equals 12 residues. The germline gives CDR1 LNHNV, CDR2 YYDKDF (reference sequence). Full variable domain (missing parts from reference TRBV15 and TRBJ1-5): DAMVIQNPRYQVTQFGKPVTLSCSQTLNHNVMYWYQQKSSQAPKLLFHYYDKDFNNEADTPDNFQSRRPNTSFCFLDIRSPGLGDTAMYLCATSVHRGPQHFGDGTRLSIL.